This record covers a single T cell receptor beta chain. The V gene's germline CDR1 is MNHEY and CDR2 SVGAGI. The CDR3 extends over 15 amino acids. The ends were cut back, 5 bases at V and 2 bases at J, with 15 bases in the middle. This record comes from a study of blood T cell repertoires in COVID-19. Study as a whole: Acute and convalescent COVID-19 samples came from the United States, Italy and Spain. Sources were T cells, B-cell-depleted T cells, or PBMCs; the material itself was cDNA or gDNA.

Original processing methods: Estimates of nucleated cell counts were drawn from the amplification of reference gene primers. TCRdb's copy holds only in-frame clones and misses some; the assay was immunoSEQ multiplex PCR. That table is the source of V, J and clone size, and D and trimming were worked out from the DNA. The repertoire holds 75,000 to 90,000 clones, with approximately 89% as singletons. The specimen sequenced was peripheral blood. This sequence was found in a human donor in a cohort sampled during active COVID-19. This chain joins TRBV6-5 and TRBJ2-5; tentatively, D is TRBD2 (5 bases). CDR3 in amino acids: CASSNMVGEQETQYF. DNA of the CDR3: TGTGCCAGCAGTAACATGGTGGGAGAGCAAGAGACCCAGTACTTC.